Presented here are 14 T cell receptor beta chains from one specimen sequenced in a study of regulatory and conventional T cells in RAG deficiency. Sequencing was performed with immunoSEQ multiplex PCR; in TCRdb, only in-frame clones are kept and a portion is missing. Seen here are roughly 28,000 clones, 80% to 95% observed once, and the top ten hold almost 0.85%. Blood CD4+ CD25-high CD127-low regulatory T cells supplied the genomic DNA template. These data were also filed under a second study, of regulatory T cells. That investigation notes: Amplification used 52 TRBV primers and 13 TRBJ primers.

The sample comprised Tregs sorted from blood. Source of these receptors: a human donor in good health.

This clone was observed a few times. J is TRBJ2-4 and V is TRBV9; D may be TRBD1 or TRBD2 (6 bases each). Germline lookup yields CDR1 SGDLS and CDR2 YYNGEE. The CDR3 has 16 amino acids. Deletions cut 0 bases from V and 3 bases from J, with 13 bases between. The chain's CDR3 is CASSVAGGHDKNIQYF. For the CDR3, the DNA is TGTGCCAGCAGCGTAGCTGGGGGGCACGACAAAAACATTCAGTACTTC.

The chain is built from TRBV6-4 and TRBJ1-4; 9 bases are a match to TRBD1. The trim removed 3 bases at V and 2 bases at J, leaving 4 bases unmatched. CDR1 and CDR2 from the germline V gene are MRHNA and SNTAGT. The CDR3 has 16 residues. The CDR3 loop reads CASSETDRGTNEKLFF. The CDR3 nucleotides read TGTGCCAGCAGTGAGACCGACAGGGGGACTAATGAAAAACTGTTTTTT.

The rearrangement uses TRBV7-9 and TRBJ1-6; the D gene is possibly TRBD1 (6 bases). Deletions cut 0 bases from V and 7 bases from J, with 7 bases between. The CDR3 runs to 14 residues. Germline V gives CDR1 SEHNR, CDR2 FQNEAQ (reference sequence). The CDR3 loop is CASSLAQGNSPLHF. In DNA form, the CDR3 reads TGTGCCAGCAGCTTAGCGCAGGGGAATTCACCCCTCCACTTT.

The CDR3 is CASSLLGQGISDTQYF. DNA for the CDR3: TGCGCCAGCAGCTTGTTGGGACAGGGGATCTCAGATACGCAGTATTTT. The rearrangement links TRBV5-1 to TRBJ2-3, with 10 bases fitting TRBD1. Germline trimming cut 1 base from V and 4 bases from J; bases unmatched to any gene: 6. Per the germline V gene, CDR1 is SGHRS and CDR2 is YFSETQ. The CDR3 is 16 amino acids.

This clone was recorded only once. The chain has TRBV7-9 and TRBJ2-3; D remains ambiguous. In germline, CDR1 is SEHNR, CDR2 FQNEAQ (reference sequence). The CDR3 is 16 amino acids. The V gene lost 3 bases and the J gene lost 5 bases, with 18 bases spanning the gap. For the CDR3, the DNA is TGTGCCAGCAGCTTTTTAACAAATATATTTGGAGATACGCAGTATTTT. It is translated as CASSFLTNIFGDTQYF.

The chain recombines TRBV11-2 with TRBJ1-5; D is undetermined. The CDR3 spans 13 residues. Per the germline V gene, CDR1 is SGHAT and CDR2 is FQNNGV. The V and J ends lost 5 bases and 7 bases respectively, with 12 bases between them. The CDR3 loop is CASSPGRNQPQHF. In DNA, the CDR3 is TGTGCCAGCAGCCCTGGACGGAACCAGCCCCAGCATTTT.

The chain uses TRBV30 and TRBJ2-7, with 7 bases aligning to TRBD1. The junction had 12 bases not matched to a gene; V was cut back by 5 bases and J by 5 bases. Germline V gene data show CDR1 as GTSNPN and CDR2 as SVGIG (reference sequence). This CDR3 region has 14 residues. The CDR3 nucleotides are TGTGCCTGGGGGTTGAAGGGGGCGCGAGACGAGCAGTACTTC. Its protein product is CAWGLKGARDEQYF.

V gene TRBV7-2 combines with J gene TRBJ2-7; 10 nucleotides align to TRBD2. The J segment lost 2 bases and the V segment lost 4 bases, leaving 5 bases of the junction unmatched. From germline, CDR1 is SGHTA and CDR2 FQGNSA. The CDR3 totals 15 residues. CDR3 nucleotide sequence: TGTGCCAGCAGCTCCACCGGGACTAGCGCCTACGAGCAGTACTTC. Its translation: CASSSTGTSAYEQYF.

V gene TRBV25-1 combines with J gene TRBJ2-1, with D perhaps matching TRBD1 (5 bases). Germline loops: CDR1 MGHDK, CDR2 SYGVNS. This CDR3 has 15 amino acids. Trimming removed 3 bases from V and 0 bases from J, with 9 bases in between. CDR3 residues: CASSDRQSSYNEQFF. CDR3 nucleotides: TGTGCCAGCAGTGATCGACAGAGCTCCTACAATGAGCAGTTCTTC.

In DNA, the CDR3 is TGTGCCAGCAGCATCCCGTCGACCGGGTTGGGCTATGGCTACACCTTC. Translation: CASSIPSTGLGYGYTF. The chain couples TRBV28 to TRBJ1-2; no reliable D call. The CDR3 has 16 residues. Germline V lookup: CDR1 MDHEN, CDR2 SYDVKM. Trimming pared 6 bases from V and 4 bases from J, leaving 21 bases between.

The rearrangement uses TRBV5-6 and TRBJ2-3, with D perhaps matching TRBD2 (7 bases). Looked up from germline, CDR1 is SGHDT and CDR2 is YYEEEE. This CDR3 spans 14 amino acids. Trimming stripped 5 bases from V and 1 base from J, with 11 bases between. The CDR3 here is CASRGGPGTDTQYF. As DNA, the CDR3 is TGTGCCAGCAGGGGGGGGCCTGGCACAGATACGCAGTATTTT. Filled out from reference TRBV5-6 and TRBJ2-3, the complete variable domain reads DAGVTQSPTHLIKTRGQQVTLRCSPKSGHDTVSWYQQALGQGPQFIFQYYEEEERQRGNFPDRFSGHQFPNYSSELNVNALLLGDSALYLCASRGGPGTDTQYFGPGTRLTVL.

J is TRBJ2-5 and V is TRBV5-1; 15 bases agree with TRBD2. V shed 3 bases, J shed 2 bases, and the junction held 2 bases outside the gene matches. This CDR3 comprises 16 residues. Germline V gene sequence: CDR1 SGHRS, CDR2 YFSETQ. Here the CDR3 DNA reads TGCGCCAGCAGCTGGGGACTAGCGGGGGGACAAGAGACCCAGTACTTC. Its protein is CASSWGLAGGQETQYF. The variable domain in full, completed from reference TRBV5-1 and TRBJ2-5, reads KAGVTQTPRYLIKTRGQQVTLSCSPISGHRSVSWYQQTPGQGLQFLFEYFSETQRNKGNFPGRFSGRQFSNSRSEMNVSTLELGDSALYLCASSWGLAGGQETQYFGPGTRLLVL.

V and J are TRBV4-2 and TRBJ2-5; the D gene is possibly TRBD2 (6 bases). Trimming took 0 bases from V and 3 from J, leaving 14 bases between them. The CDR3 runs 16 residues. The germline gives CDR1 LGHNA, CDR2 YNFKEQ. CDR3 in amino acids: CASSQEMLAPKETQYF. The CDR3 DNA sequence: TGTGCCAGCAGCCAAGAGATGCTAGCGCCGAAAGAGACCCAGTACTTC.

CDR3 residues: CASSKGDPGTRASQETQYF. In DNA form, the CDR3 reads TGCGCCAGCAGTAAGGGGGACCCCGGGACTAGGGCGTCCCAAGAGACCCAGTACTTC. The rearrangement joins TRBV5-1 to TRBJ2-5; 8 bases are shared with TRBD2. Per the germline V gene, CDR1 is SGHRS and CDR2 is YFSETQ. This CDR3 has 19 residues. V dropped 5 bases and J dropped 1; count of bases not matched to a gene: 19.